This entry lists 12 T cell receptor beta chains sequenced from one sample in a study of early T cells in non-severe SARS-CoV-2 infection. A single record per CDR3 protein comes from TCRdb applying MiXCR to the 5' RACE reads. Altogether approximately 80,000 distinct CDR3 sequences are present, less than 15% being singletons, with the ten largest covering more than 3%. The sequencing input was whole blood. These TCRs come from an adult who was a healthcare worker with PCR-confirmed SARS-CoV-2 infection or an uninfected control (not recorded which).

This clonotype showed up many times. This sequence joins TRBV28 and TRBJ2-3; D is unclear. Germline CDR1 and CDR2: MDHEN and SYDVKM. Trimming pared 6 bases from V and 2 bases from J, leaving 9 bases between. CDR3 size: 13 residues. CDR3 sequence: CASRLTLTDTQYF. Here the CDR3 DNA reads TGTGCCAGCAGGCTGACGCTCACAGATACGCAGTATTTT. Looking up the rest from reference TRBV28 and TRBJ2-3 gives the full variable domain: DVKVTQSSRYLVKRTGEKVFLECVQDMDHENMFWYRQDPGLGLRLIYFSYDVKMKEKGDIPEGYSVSREKKERFSLILESASTNQTSMYLCASRLTLTDTQYFGPGTRLTVL.

The chain has TRBV3-1 and TRBJ1-2; D call uncertain. Germline-derived CDR1 and CDR2 are LGHDT and YNNKEL (reference sequence). CDR3 length equals 14 residues. V was pared by 4 bases and J by 6 bases, with 15 bases between. DNA for the CDR3: TGTGCCAGCAGCCCTCATCAGGTTGCGGATGGCTACACCTTC. It specifies CASSPHQVADGYTF.

The sample holds a few counts of this clonotype. The chain couples TRBV7-9 to TRBJ2-5; the D is unclear. Trimming took 1 base from V and 3 from J, leaving 9 bases between them. The CDR3 runs to 14 residues. Germline V lookup: CDR1 SEHNR, CDR2 FQNEAQ (reference sequence). CDR3 DNA sequence: TGTGCCAGCAGCTTAGAGTTCAGCAAAGAGACCCAGTACTTC. Its translation: CASSLEFSKETQYF.

This clonotype has more than one count but fewer than ten. The chain has TRBV28 and TRBJ2-6; D ambiguous. This CDR3 spans 16 amino acids. The V gene lost 4 bases and the J gene lost 3 bases, with 13 bases spanning the gap. Germline assignment: CDR1 MDHEN and CDR2 SYDVKM. The CDR3 region has the DNA TGTGCCAGCAGTTCACCGGGCGCTTTTGGGGCCAACGTCCTGACTTTC. Its translation: CASSSPGAFGANVLTF.

This clonotype was seen only a few times. The CDR3 DNA is TGTGCCAGCAGTCCGGGACAGATAAGAGCCTACGAGCAGTACTTC. Translating gives CASSPGQIRAYEQYF. The chain has TRBV3-1 and TRBJ2-7; 7 positions agree with TRBD1. This CDR3 is built from 15 residues. Germline CDR1 reads LGHDT; CDR2 reads YNNKEL (reference sequence). The trim removed 6 bases at V and 2 bases at J, leaving 10 bases unmatched.

This clonotype was recorded many times. This chain joins TRBV3-1 and TRBJ1-3; unclear D gene. This CDR3 has 15 residues. Per germline, CDR1 LGHDT and CDR2 YNNKEL (reference sequence). V lost 1 base and J 0 bases, leaving 7 bases between the germline ends. The CDR3 here is CASSQGSFSGNTIYF. The DNA of the CDR3 is TGTGCCAGCAGCCAAGGTAGTTTCTCTGGAAACACCATATATTTT.

This clonotype was seen ten or more times. The chain is built from TRBV29-1 and TRBJ2-1, with TRBD2 as a possible D gene (7 bases). Trimming shortened V by 0 bases and J by 0 bases, and 9 bases separated the two germline ends. The CDR3 runs 15 residues. Germline values: CDR1 SQVTM, CDR2 ANQGSEA. The CDR3 sequence: CSVEDRGASYNEQFF. The CDR3, as DNA: TGCAGCGTTGAAGATCGGGGGGCCTCCTACAATGAGCAGTTCTTC.

The chain couples TRBV27 to TRBJ2-7, with 15 bases that match TRBD2. CDR3 length equals 15 residues. Per the germline V gene, CDR1 is MNHEY and CDR2 is SMNVEV (reference sequence). V trimming: 2 bases; J trimming: 6 bases; junction bases outside the gene matches: 2. CDR3: CASSLRTSGRGEQYF. The CDR3 DNA is TGTGCCAGCAGTTTACGGACTAGCGGGAGGGGCGAGCAGTACTTC.

The V call is TRBV7-2, the J call TRBJ2-2, with D maybe TRBD1 (6 bases). The germline V and J ends were trimmed by 2 bases and 6 bases, with 10 bases remaining between them. CDR3 length: 14 amino acids. Germline CDR1 and CDR2: SGHTA and FQGNSA. The CDR3 DNA reads as TGTGCCAGCAGCTTACAGGACAGTTCCGGGGAGCTGTTTTTT. Translating gives CASSLQDSSGELFF.

This clonotype has ten or more counts. The chain couples TRBV27 to TRBJ2-2; weak D call: TRBD2 (6 bases). The CDR3 is made up of 17 amino acids. CDR1 and CDR2 from the germline V gene are MNHEY and SMNVEV (reference sequence). V shed 7 bases and J shed 2 bases, with 20 bases lying between them. The CDR3 protein is CASTFGSGSGNTGELFF. The CDR3 DNA is TGTGCCAGCACCTTTGGGTCCGGTAGCGGTAACACCGGGGAGCTGTTTTTT.

This clonotype has only a few counts. The chain joins TRBV20-1 to TRBJ2-3; 8 positions agree with TRBD2. This CDR3 is 13 amino acids long. J was trimmed by 3 bases and V by 5 bases; bases with no gene match: 4. The germline CDR1 and CDR2 sequences are DFQATT and SNEGSKA (reference sequence). The CDR3 DNA follows: TGCAGTGCTCCCCCGGGGGGGACAGATACGCAGTATTTT. Protein sequence: CSAPPGGTDTQYF.

The chain joins TRBV5-1 to TRBJ2-5; D is perhaps TRBD1 (6 bases). CDR1 SGHRS and CDR2 YFSETQ come from the germline V gene. The V end was cut by 0 bases, the J end by 2 bases, with 14 bases between. The CDR3 extends over 16 amino acids. CDR3 DNA sequence: TGCGCCAGCAGCTTGGATCGTGTCCAGGGGCAAGAGACCCAGTACTTC. This gives the protein CASSLDRVQGQETQYF.